The 9 T cell receptor beta chains below were found in one sample sequenced in a study of response to subunit inactivated influenza vaccine. TCRdb re-derived calls from the RT-PCR reads in MiXCR, one entry per CDR3 protein. The sample shows 550,000 to 800,000 distinct CDR3 sequences, less than 20% of them seen only once. The material was PBMCs from blood, obtained roughly 12 days after vaccination. The receptors here all came from a man aged 50-59 years who received an inactivated influenza vaccine.

V is TRBV6-5 and J is TRBJ2-5; 9 nucleotides align to TRBD2. The CDR3 covers 17 residues. The V gene's germline CDR1 is MNHEY and CDR2 SVGAGI. V gave up 0 bases and J gave up 6 bases; unmatched junction bases: 11. CDR3 DNA sequence: TGTGCCAGCAGTTACTCGAGGCCTAGCGGGATCATGAAGACCCAGTACTTC. Its protein is CASSYSRPSGIMKTQYF.

V usage is TRBV11-2 and J usage is TRBJ1-5; no clear D. Trimming cost V 1 base and J 7 bases, with 8 bases left between them. The CDR3 runs 13 residues. Germline V CDR1 and CDR2: SGHAT, FQNNGV. This chain's CDR3 is CASSLAGKQPQHF. CDR3 sequence (DNA): TGTGCCAGCAGCTTAGCGGGTAAACAGCCCCAGCATTTT.

Only a few counts were recorded for this clonotype. This chain uses TRBV21-1 with TRBJ2-5; the DNA was not used to check the table's D call, TRBD1. TRBV21-1 is labeled a pseudogene. The CDR3 sequence is 17 residues long. The CDR3 DNA follows: TGTGCCAGCATAATCTGGCATCCCGACAGATTCCAAGAGACCCAGTACTTC. Protein: CASIIWHPDRFQETQYF.

This clonotype was detected only a few times. Sequence at one end of the junction differs from germline and may be a read error. This chain links TRBV20-1 with TRBJ2-5, with TRBD1 matching 10 bases. CDR3 length equals 9 residues. Germline lookup yields CDR1 DFQATT and CDR2 SNEGSKA (reference sequence). The CDR3 DNA follows: TGCAGTGCAGGGGGACAGGGGTCCTTC. Protein sequence: CSAGGQGSF.

This chain connects TRBV5-1 to TRBJ2-7, with 8 positions matching TRBD2. CDR3 size: 15 residues. CDR1 is SGHRS, CDR2 YFSETQ, per germline. The V segment lost 7 bases and the J segment 2 bases; nucleotides outside the gene matches: 11. CDR3 nucleotide sequence: TGCGCCAGCCGCGGGGGGATCGGGAGGGCCTACGAGCAGTACTTC. Protein product: CASRGGIGRAYEQYF.

The genes are TRBV20-1 and TRBJ2-5; D is possibly TRBD2 (5 bases). CDR1 is DFQATT and CDR2 is SNEGSKA in the germline V gene (reference sequence). The CDR3 loop spans 16 amino acids. Deletions cut 0 bases from V and 0 bases from J, with 14 bases between. The CDR3 is CSARDPLAAHQETQYF. The CDR3 DNA is TGCAGTGCTAGAGATCCCCTAGCCGCCCACCAAGAGACCCAGTACTTC.

This chain links TRBV25-1 with TRBJ2-2; D gene ambiguous. Germline V gives CDR1 MGHDK, CDR2 SYGVNS. Trimming removed 2 bases from V and 7 bases from J, with 5 bases in between. CDR3 length equals 12 residues. DNA of the CDR3: TGTGCCAGCAGTGAACTTGGCGGGGAGCTGTTTTTT. Protein: CASSELGGELFF.

This clonotype was seen many times. This rearrangement joins TRBV6-5 to TRBJ2-7; D is unclear. V was clipped by 6 bases and J by 3 bases, with 6 bases between them. Germline V CDR1 and CDR2: MNHEY, SVGAGI. This CDR3 comprises 11 residues. The CDR3 DNA reads TGTGCCAGCAGAACTGGCTACGAGCAGTACTTC. This codes for CASRTGYEQYF.

J is TRBJ2-5 and V is TRBV7-2, with 10 bases fitting TRBD2. This CDR3 is 17 amino acids long. Germline V lookup: CDR1 SGHTA, CDR2 FQGNSA. V dropped 5 bases and J dropped 1; count of bases not matched to a gene: 10. The CDR3: CASSLGISGRAQETQYF. The CDR3 nucleotides read TGTGCCAGCAGCCTCGGCATCAGCGGGAGGGCCCAAGAGACCCAGTACTTC. Based on the CDR3 plus reference TRBV7-2 and TRBJ2-5, the full variable domain is GAGVSQSPSNKVTEKGKDVELRCDPISGHTALYWYRQSLGQGLEFLIYFQGNSAPDKSGLPSDRFSAERTGGSVSTLTIQRTQQEDSAVYLCASSLGISGRAQETQYFGPGTRLLVL.